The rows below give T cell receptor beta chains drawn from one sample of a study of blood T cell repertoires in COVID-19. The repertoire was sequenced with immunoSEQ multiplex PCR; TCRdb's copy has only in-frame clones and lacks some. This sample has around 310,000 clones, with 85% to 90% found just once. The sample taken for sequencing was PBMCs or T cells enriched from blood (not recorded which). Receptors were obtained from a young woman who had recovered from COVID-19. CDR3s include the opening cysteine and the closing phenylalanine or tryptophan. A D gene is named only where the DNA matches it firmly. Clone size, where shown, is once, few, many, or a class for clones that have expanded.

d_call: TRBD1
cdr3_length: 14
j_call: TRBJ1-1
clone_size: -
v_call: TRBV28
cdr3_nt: TGTGCCAGCAGTCGCCTCCCAGGGGGGACTGAAGCTTTCTTT
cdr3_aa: CASSRLPGGTEAFF

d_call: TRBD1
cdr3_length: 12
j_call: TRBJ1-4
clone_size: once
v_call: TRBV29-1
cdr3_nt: TGCAGCGTCGCACAGGGGAGAGAAAAACTGTTTTTT
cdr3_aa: CSVAQGREKLFF

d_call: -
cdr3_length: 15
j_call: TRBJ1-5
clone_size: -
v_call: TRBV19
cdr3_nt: TGTGCCAGTAGTATGGGCACGGGGGGCAATCAGCCCCAGCATTTT
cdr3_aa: CASSMGTGGNQPQHF

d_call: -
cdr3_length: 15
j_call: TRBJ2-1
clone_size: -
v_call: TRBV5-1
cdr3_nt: TGCGCCAGCAGCCAAGACAGCCTCTCCTACAATGAGCAGTTCTTC
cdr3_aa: CASSQDSLSYNEQFF

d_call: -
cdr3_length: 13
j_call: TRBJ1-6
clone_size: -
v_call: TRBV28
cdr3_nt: TGTGCCAGCAGTTTACCGGGGGATTCACCCCTCCACTTT
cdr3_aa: CASSLPGDSPLHF

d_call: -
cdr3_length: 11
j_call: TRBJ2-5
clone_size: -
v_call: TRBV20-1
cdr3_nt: TGCAGTGCTAGAGATACGGGGACCCAGTACTTC
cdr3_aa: CSARDTGTQYF

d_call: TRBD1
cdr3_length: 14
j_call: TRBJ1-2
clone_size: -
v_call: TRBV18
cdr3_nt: TGTGCCAGCTCCCCGGGACAGGGGATCGATGGCTACACCTTC
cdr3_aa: CASSPGQGIDGYTF

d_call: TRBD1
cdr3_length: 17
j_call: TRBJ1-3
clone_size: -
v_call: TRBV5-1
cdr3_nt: TGCGCCAGCAGCTTGACCCAACGGGACAGGTCTGGAAACACCATATATTTT
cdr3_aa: CASSLTQRDRSGNTIYF

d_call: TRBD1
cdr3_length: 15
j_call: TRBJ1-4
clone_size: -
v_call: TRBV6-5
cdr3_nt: TGTGCCAGTCACAGGGGGACTGCAACTAATGAAAAACTGTTTTTT
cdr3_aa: CASHRGTATNEKLFF

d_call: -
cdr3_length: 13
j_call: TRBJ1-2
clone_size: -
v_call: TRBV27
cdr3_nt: TGTGCCAGCAGTAAGACAGAGGACTATGGCTACACCTTC
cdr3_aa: CASSKTEDYGYTF

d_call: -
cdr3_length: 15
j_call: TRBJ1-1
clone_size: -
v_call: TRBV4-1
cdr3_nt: TGCGCCAGCAGCCTCTGGACAGCCGGGAACACTGAAGCTTTCTTT
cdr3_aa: CASSLWTAGNTEAFF

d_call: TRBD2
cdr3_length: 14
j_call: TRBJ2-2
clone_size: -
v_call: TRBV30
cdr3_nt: TGTGCCTGGAATCGGGGGGTGAACACCGGGGAGCTGTTTTTT
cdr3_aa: CAWNRGVNTGELFF

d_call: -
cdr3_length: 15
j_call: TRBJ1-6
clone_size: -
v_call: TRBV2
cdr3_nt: TGTGCCAGCAGTTCAAGCGGCGGATTCAATTCACCCCTCCACTTT
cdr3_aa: CASSSSGGFNSPLHF

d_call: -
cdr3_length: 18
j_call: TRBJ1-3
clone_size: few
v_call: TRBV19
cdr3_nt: TGTGCCAGTACCATTGGGAGCGGGCAGGTCCTCTCTGGAAACACCATATATTTT
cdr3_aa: CASTIGSGQVLSGNTIYF

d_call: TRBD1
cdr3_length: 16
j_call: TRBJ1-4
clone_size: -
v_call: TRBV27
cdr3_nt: TGTGCCAGCAGTCTTAATCCTCAGGGGGCCGATGAAAAACTGTTTTTT
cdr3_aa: CASSLNPQGADEKLFF

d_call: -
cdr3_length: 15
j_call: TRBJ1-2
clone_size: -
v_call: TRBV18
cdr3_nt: TGTGCCAGCTCACCCGGGGGTACGGAGTTTATGGGCTACACCTTC
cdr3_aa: CASSPGGTEFMGYTF

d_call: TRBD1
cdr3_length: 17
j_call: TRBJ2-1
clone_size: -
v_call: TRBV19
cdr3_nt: TGTGCCAGTAGTATACTATCAGGGGGAAGCTCCTACAATGAGCAGTTCTTC
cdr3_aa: CASSILSGGSSYNEQFF

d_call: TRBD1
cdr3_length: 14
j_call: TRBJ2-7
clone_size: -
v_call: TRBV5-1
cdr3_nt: TGCGCCAGCAGCCAAGACAGGGCTATCTACGAGCAGTACTTC
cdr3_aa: CASSQDRAIYEQYF

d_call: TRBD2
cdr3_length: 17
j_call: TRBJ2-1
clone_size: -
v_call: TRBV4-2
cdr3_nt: TGTGCCAGCAGCCAAGATTTCGGACTAGCGGTTCGAAATGAGCAGTTCTTC
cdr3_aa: CASSQDFGLAVRNEQFF

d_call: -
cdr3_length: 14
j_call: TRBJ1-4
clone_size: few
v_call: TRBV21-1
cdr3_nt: TGTGCCAGCAGGTACGGGGGTTTACGGGAAAAACTGTTTTTT
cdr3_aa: CASRYGGLREKLFF